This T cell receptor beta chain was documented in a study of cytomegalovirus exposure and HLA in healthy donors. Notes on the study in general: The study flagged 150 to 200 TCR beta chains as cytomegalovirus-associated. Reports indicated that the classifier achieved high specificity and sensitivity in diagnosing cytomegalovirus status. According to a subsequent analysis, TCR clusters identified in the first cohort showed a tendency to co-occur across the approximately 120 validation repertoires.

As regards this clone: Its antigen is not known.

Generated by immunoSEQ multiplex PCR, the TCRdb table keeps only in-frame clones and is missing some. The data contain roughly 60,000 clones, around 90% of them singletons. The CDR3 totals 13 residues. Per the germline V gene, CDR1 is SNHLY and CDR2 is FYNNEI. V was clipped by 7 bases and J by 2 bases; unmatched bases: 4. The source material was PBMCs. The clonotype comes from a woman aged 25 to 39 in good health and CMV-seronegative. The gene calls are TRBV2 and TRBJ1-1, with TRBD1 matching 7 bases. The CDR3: CASMGTANTEAFF. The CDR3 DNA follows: TGTGCCAGCATGGGGACAGCCAACACTGAAGCTTTCTTT. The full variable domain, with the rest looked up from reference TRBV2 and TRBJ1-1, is EPEVTQTPSHQVTQMGQEVILRCVPISNHLYFYWYRQILGQKVEFLVSFYNNEISEKSEIFDDQFSVERPDGSNFTLKIRSTKLEDSAMYFCASMGTANTEAFFGQGTRLTVV.